The following is a TCR beta chain sequence with its context. Its specificity is not known. These data come from a study of shared clonotypes between healthy human individuals. Notes on the study in general: Clonotypes shared by all four donors outscored non-shared clonotypes in generation probability. Generally, naive subsets (rather than memory subsets) showed larger estimated richness.

Donors comprised healthy HIV-negative adults lacking recent acute infections or vaccinations. Clones were sequenced by immunoSEQ multiplex PCR, and TCRdb holds only the in-frame ones, with some missing. Here the sample spans about 1 million clones, about 76% being singletons. Trimming stripped 1 base from V and 6 bases from J, with 15 bases between. Germline-derived CDR1 and CDR2 are MGHRA and YSYEKL. This CDR3 is 16 amino acids long. The source material was memory CD4+ T cells sorted from blood. Subset of the sample: CD45RA-negative fraction. This receptor was identified in a young man in good health. The J gene is TRBJ2-2, the V gene TRBV4-1, with no clear D. The CDR3 DNA is TGCGCCAGCAGCCAAGGTTCACTTCCGGGTGCCGGGGAGCTGTTTTTT. This sequence encodes CASSQGSLPGAGELFF.